This TCR beta chain was sequenced during a study of CXCR3-negative and CXCR3-positive naive CD8 T cells (dated by TCRdb to the late 2010s). Background on the whole study: In total, some 150 million TRB reads were obtained, corresponding to roughly 1.5 +/- 0.3 million reads per library. Data from around ten donors, pooled across two independent experiments, went into the diversity and physicochemical repertoire analyses. The TRBV-TRBJ cluster analysis covered naive subsets from about 5 donors and memory cells from 3 donors.

On this clonotype itself: Its binding antigen is unknown.

For each CD8+ T cell subset, flow sorting was done in triplicate, and 300,000 to 350,000 cells per subset went directly into RLT lysis buffer. To exclude memory contaminants, naive CD8+ T cells were stringently defined as CD45RO-CCR7+CD27+CD95-. Using standard density gradient centrifugation, peripheral blood mononuclear cells were isolated from buffy coats. Naive CXCR3-negative and CXCR3-positive CD8+ T cells were flow-sorted on a FACSAria III. Total RNA was extracted from sorted cells with an RNeasy Mini Kit. Sequencer: NextSeq 550. The Human TCR Profiling Kit (MiLaboratory) was used to make UMI-labeled 5' RACE TRB cDNA libraries. The full amount of extracted RNA was used for cDNA synthesis, and the full amount of resulting cDNA was used for PCR amplification. The libraries were made side by side, with each library going through the same number of PCR cycles. As for the original processing: With a requirement of at least two reads per UMI, MIGEC and MiXCR extracted about 53,000 +/- 9,400 unique UMI-labeled TRB cDNA molecules per library. On average, each library contained approximately 40,000 +/- 10,000 functional in-frame TRB CDR3 nucleotide clonotypes without stop codons. After each sample was downsampled to 5000 UMI-labeled TRB molecules, VDJtools was used to calculate diversity metrics such as normalized Shannon-Wiener and Chao1. VDJtools computed clonotype-size-weighted physicochemical properties of the central five CDR3 residues: interaction energy, strength, volume and Kidera factor 4. Reprocessed by TCRdb, the reads give a single entry per CDR3 protein sequence, without DNA. The V and J calls here are based on TCRdb, not the publication. The sample's table lists a count of around 81,000 distinct CDR3 sequences. Jointly, the top ten make up about 1.6% of the sample.

The full study reports these points: TRB CDR3s from CXCR3-positive naive cells showed higher hydrophobicity (lower Kidera factor 4), lower energy, and higher strength and volume indices than CXCR3-negative naive cells. Because surface CD5, which has been linked to self-reactivity in mice, was comparable between naive subsets, TCR interaction strength was also inferred from TRB CDR3 physicochemical properties. Both naive subsets had comparably high repertoire diversity, while memory CD8+ T cells had much lower repertoire diversity. Freshly isolated PBMCs were used for most assays because CXCR3 expression went down partially after cryopreservation. Within the same donor, TRBV-TRBJ usage looked similar between naive CXCR3-negative and CXCR3-positive cells, but memory cells had distinct patterns.

The CDR3 runs 14 residues from the cysteine to the phenylalanine. No DNA has been recorded. CDR1 and CDR2 were assigned from the germline V gene as MNHEY and SVGEGT. The clonotype was recovered from a human donor in good health. Some clones in this sample may be carry-over from other donors' samples. Sequenced input: naive CXCR3- CD8+ T cells from blood. The sample's cell subset or site label, decoded: CD45RO-CCR7+CD27+CD95- naive CD8+ T cells lacking CXCR3 (TNR3-). The sequence links TRBV6-2 or TRBV6-3 to TRBJ2-3; TCRdb reports TRBD1, a call that lacks DNA to check it against. The CDR3: CASSLAGDPDTQYF.